The 20 T cell receptor beta chains in this list originate from one sample, sequenced in a study of blood T cell repertoires in COVID-19. Clones were read by immunoSEQ multiplex PCR, and TCRdb kept only the in-frame ones, dropping some. The data contain over 120,000 clones, around nine tenths of them seen just once; the ten biggest clones take up 1.5% to 2%. Specimen: peripheral blood. These receptors were taken from a woman aged 45-65 years with acute or convalescent COVID-19.

The chain carries TRBV19 and TRBJ1-5, with D perhaps TRBD1 (6 bases). V was shortened by 3 bases and J by 1 base, with 28 bases between the two germline ends. CDR3 length: 21 amino acids. Germline CDR1 LNHDA, CDR2 SQIVND (reference sequence). This CDR3 reads CASSMGGGVVSIFRSNQPQHF. For the CDR3, the DNA is TGTGCCAGTAGTATGGGGGGGGGCGTAGTCAGTATATTTAGGAGCAATCAGCCCCAGCATTTT.

The genes are TRBV12-5 and TRBJ2-1, with 8 bases fitting TRBD1. Germline assignment: CDR1 LGHNT and CDR2 FRNRAP. This CDR3 contains 14 residues. After removal of 2 bases from V and 4 bases from J, the junction contained 1 base not matched to a gene. The CDR3 spells CASGLTGGYNEQFF. The CDR3 bases are TGTGCTAGTGGTTTGACAGGGGGATACAATGAGCAGTTCTTC.

The chain links TRBV7-8 to TRBJ2-7; 11 positions match TRBD1. Germline V gives CDR1 SGHVS, CDR2 FQNEAQ. There are 18 residues in the CDR3. Trimming cost V 1 base and J 1 base; bases outside gene matches: 9. CDR3 sequence reads: CASSLVRTGGRVSYEQYF. In DNA, the CDR3 is TGTGCCAGCAGCTTAGTAAGGACAGGGGGCAGAGTGTCCTACGAGCAGTACTTC.

The DNA of the CDR3 is TGTGCCAGCAGCCAAAGGGGTGGGACAGGGAACTACGAGCAGTACTTC. Its protein product is CASSQRGGTGNYEQYF. This chain uses TRBV7-9 with TRBJ2-7, with 9 bases identical to TRBD1. The CDR3 sequence is 16 residues long. Unmatched junction bases numbered 11, after V lost 5 bases and J lost 3 bases. Looked up from germline, CDR1 is SEHNR and CDR2 is FQNEAQ (reference sequence).

V and J are TRBV6-5 and TRBJ1-3; D gene ambiguous. The V end was cut by 4 bases, the J end by 6 bases, with 7 bases between. CDR1 is MNHEY, CDR2 SVGAGI, per germline. CDR3 length: 12 amino acids. CDR3 sequence reads: CASSSAENTIYF. The CDR3 DNA is TGTGCCAGCAGTTCTGCGGAAAACACCATATATTTT.

The chain has TRBV27 and TRBJ2-7; 14 bases align to TRBD2. This CDR3 contains 16 residues. CDR1 MNHEY and CDR2 SMNVEV come from the germline V gene (reference sequence). V lost 4 bases to trimming and J lost 0 bases; unmatched junction nucleotides: 2. Here the CDR3 reads CASSWTSGGPSYEQYF. The CDR3 bases are TGTGCCAGCAGTTGGACTAGCGGGGGGCCCTCCTACGAGCAGTACTTC.

The rearrangement uses TRBV25-1 and TRBJ2-2; D gene ambiguous. Trimming stripped 3 bases from V and 3 bases from J, with 11 bases between. Germline CDR1 is MGHDK and CDR2 is SYGVNS. CDR3 size: 15 residues. This CDR3 reads CASSDPASYTGELFF. The CDR3 coding sequence is TGTGCCAGCAGTGACCCAGCGTCGTACACCGGGGAGCTGTTTTTT.

This chain links TRBV2 with TRBJ2-3; weak D call: TRBD1 (6 bases). Trimming pared 8 bases from V and 5 bases from J, leaving 11 bases between. This CDR3 contains 12 residues. The germline V gene encodes CDR1 SNHLY and CDR2 FYNNEI. CDR3 residues: CASLGAGDTQYF. The CDR3 coding sequence is TGTGCCAGCTTGGGGGCCGGAGATACGCAGTATTTT.

This chain links TRBV7-9 with TRBJ2-7, with 15 bases lining up with TRBD2. The V and J ends lost 0 bases and 4 bases, in that order; junction bases with no gene match: 4. CDR1 and CDR2 from the germline V gene are SEHNR and FQNEAQ (reference sequence). The CDR3 extends over 17 amino acids. CDR3 loop: CASSLAGLAGGTYEQYF. DNA for the CDR3: TGTGCCAGCAGCTTAGCGGGACTAGCGGGAGGAACGTACGAGCAGTACTTC.

V gene TRBV19 combines with J gene TRBJ2-7; the D is unclear. The V end lost 2 bases, the J end lost 0 bases, and 11 bases lay between the germline ends. Germline V CDR1 and CDR2: LNHDA, SQIVND (reference sequence). The CDR3 spans 15 residues. The DNA of the CDR3 is TGTGCCAGTAGTATATCTCACAGCTTCTCCTACGAGCAGTACTTC. Translation: CASSISHSFSYEQYF.

A single count supports this clone. This chain links TRBV3-1 (or the pseudogene TRBV3-2) with TRBJ2-6, with 8 bases aligning to TRBD2. Germline CDR1 LGHDT, CDR2 YNNKEL (reference sequence). This CDR3 spans 17 amino acids. Losses at the gene ends were 4 bases for V and 0 bases for J; bases not matched to a gene: 5. This CDR3 is CASSRRGGPSGANVLTF. CDR3 bases: TGTGCCAGCAGCCGTCGGGGGGGCCCCTCTGGGGCCAACGTCCTGACTTTC.

The chain couples TRBV10-1 to TRBJ2-5, with 7 bases matching TRBD2. The CDR3 has 15 amino acids. J lost 4 bases, V lost 0 bases, and 5 bases had no gene match. Germline V gene sequence: CDR1 WNHNN, CDR2 SYGVQD (reference sequence). Written as DNA, the CDR3 is TGCGCCAGCAGTGAGTCGGGGAGGGTGGGAGAGACCCAGTACTTC. As protein: CASSESGRVGETQYF.

The chain joins TRBV27 to TRBJ2-1; TRBD2 agrees at 9 bases. Germline trimming cut 3 bases from V and 7 bases from J; bases unmatched to any gene: 7. The CDR3 is 15 residues long. Per the germline V gene, CDR1 is MNHEY and CDR2 is SMNVEV (reference sequence). This CDR3 reads CASSFPGLAGNEQFF. The CDR3 DNA reads TGTGCCAGCAGTTTCCCGGGACTAGCAGGGAATGAGCAGTTCTTC.

This chain uses TRBV7-9 with TRBJ1-2, with 8 nucleotides matching TRBD1. Germline values: CDR1 SEHNR, CDR2 FQNEAQ (reference sequence). V was clipped by 5 bases and J by 3 bases; unmatched bases: 2. The CDR3 is 13 amino acids. CDR3 sequence: CASSRGQDYGYTF. As DNA, the CDR3 is TGTGCCAGCAGCCGGGGACAGGACTATGGCTACACCTTC.

A remark on this clone: Other nucleotide sequences in the sample specify the same CDR3. The rearrangement links TRBV18 to TRBJ2-1; TRBD2 matches 13 bases. The CDR3 runs to 15 residues. The germline V gene has CDR1 KGHSH and CDR2 LQKENI. Losses at the gene ends were 3 bases for V and 4 bases for J; bases not matched to a gene: 0. This chain's CDR3 is CASSPTSGGYNEQFF. CDR3 nucleotides: TGTGCCAGCTCACCGACTAGCGGGGGGTACAATGAGCAGTTCTTC.

The chain carries TRBV10-2 and TRBJ2-3; a possible D gene is TRBD2 (6 bases). Germline CDR1 and CDR2: WSHSY and SAAADI. V was pared by 9 bases and J by 1 base, with 14 bases between. The CDR3 extends over 14 amino acids. The CDR3 coding sequence is TGCGCCAGTTTAGCGGCGACAGGCACAGATACGCAGTATTTT. This gives the protein CASLAATGTDTQYF.

The gene calls are TRBV20-1 and TRBJ2-1, with a possible D match to TRBD2 (5 bases). Germline V gene lookup returns CDR1 DFQATT and CDR2 SNEGSKA (reference sequence). The CDR3 covers 14 residues. V was pared by 3 bases and J by 4 bases, with 13 bases between. CDR3 DNA: TGCAGTGCTAGTCCTAGCAAACTTTACAATGAGCAGTTCTTC. It encodes CSASPSKLYNEQFF.

The J gene is TRBJ2-2, the V gene TRBV9, with 10 nucleotides matching TRBD2. V gave up 4 bases and J gave up 3 bases; unmatched junction bases: 6. The CDR3 totals 16 residues. Germline CDR1 reads SGDLS; CDR2 reads YYNGEE. The CDR3 coding sequence is TGTGCCAGCAGCAAAGGACTAGCGGACTACACCGGGGAGCTGTTTTTT. This codes for CASSKGLADYTGELFF. Full variable domain (outside the CDR3, taken from reference TRBV9 and TRBJ2-2): DSGVTQTPKHLITATGQRVTLRCSPRSGDLSVYWYQQSLDQGLQFLIQYYNGEERAKGNILERFSAQQFPDLHSELNLSSLELGDSALYFCASSKGLADYTGELFFGEGSRLTVL.

V and J are TRBV9 and TRBJ2-7; D perhaps matches TRBD2 (6 bases). Germline values: CDR1 SGDLS, CDR2 YYNGEE. Trimming left V 0 bases short and J 2 bases short, with 12 bases between. This CDR3 region has 15 residues. Written as DNA, the CDR3 is TGTGCCAGCAGCGTAGACCAGCGGGCTACCTACGAGCAGTACTTC. It yields the protein CASSVDQRATYEQYF.

The chain combines TRBV28 with TRBJ1-1; no clear D. The CDR3 runs 10 residues. V was shortened by 8 bases and J by 9 bases, with 10 bases between the two germline ends. Germline CDR1 MDHEN, CDR2 SYDVKM. CDR3 DNA sequence: TGTGCCAGCGTTGGAGGCCAAGCTTTCTTT. This gives the protein CASVGGQAFF.